The TCR beta chain under discussion was sequenced for a study of blood T cell repertoires in COVID-19. Background on the study: There were acute and convalescent COVID-19 samples, and they came from the United States, Italy and Spain.

Seattle researchers signed up patients amid active infection and tracked them longitudinally. V shed 6 bases, J shed 4 bases, and the junction held 4 bases outside the gene matches. The CDR3 length is 13 residues. The data were produced by immunoSEQ multiplex PCR, yet TCRdb's version contains in-frame clones alone and is incomplete. The repertoire includes about 480,000 clones, nearly 90% of them detected once, and 0.9% sits in the top ten. The sample comprised peripheral blood. The source is a young man with COVID-19, enrolled during active disease. The chain is built from TRBV12-3 or TRBV12-4 and TRBJ1-2; TRBD1 agrees at 8 bases. The CDR3 DNA reads TGTGCCAGCAGACGACAGGGGAGCTATGGCTACACCTTC. Translating it yields CASRRQGSYGYTF.